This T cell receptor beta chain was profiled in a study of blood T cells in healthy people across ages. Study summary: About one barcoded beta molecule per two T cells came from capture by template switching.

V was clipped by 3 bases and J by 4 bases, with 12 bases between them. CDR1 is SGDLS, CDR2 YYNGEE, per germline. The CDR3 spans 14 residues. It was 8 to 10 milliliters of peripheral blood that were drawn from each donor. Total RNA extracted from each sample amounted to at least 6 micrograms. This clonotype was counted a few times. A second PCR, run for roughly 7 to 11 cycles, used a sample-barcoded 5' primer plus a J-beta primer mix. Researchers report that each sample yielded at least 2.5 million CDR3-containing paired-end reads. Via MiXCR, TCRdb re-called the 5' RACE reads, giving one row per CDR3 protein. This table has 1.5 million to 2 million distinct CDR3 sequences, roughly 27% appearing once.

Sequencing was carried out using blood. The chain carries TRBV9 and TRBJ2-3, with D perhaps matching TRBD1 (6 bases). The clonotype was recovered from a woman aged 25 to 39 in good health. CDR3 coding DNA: TGTGCCAGCAGCGCAGTGGGGGCCGCAGATACGCAGTATTTT. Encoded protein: CASSAVGAADTQYF. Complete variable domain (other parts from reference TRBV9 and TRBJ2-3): DSGVTQTPKHLITATGQRVTLRCSPRSGDLSVYWYQQSLDQGLQFLIQYYNGEERAKGNILERFSAQQFPDLHSELNLSSLELGDSALYFCASSAVGAADTQYFGPGTRLTVL.